This T cell receptor beta chain came from a study of blood T cell repertoires in COVID-19. Study at large: Material from acute and convalescent COVID-19 was sourced from the United States, Italy and Spain. Nucleic acid was either cDNA or gDNA, and it came from T cells, B-cell-depleted T cells, or PBMCs.

The authors' processing: The authors estimated nucleated cell counts from reference gene primer amplification. Some clones are missing from TCRdb's copy, which holds only in-frame ones; the method was immunoSEQ multiplex PCR. V and J calls plus clone size are reproduced from that table; the DNA served to infer D and trimming. The sample holds about 97,000 clones, about 87% seen once. V gave up 5 bases and J gave up 6 bases; unmatched junction bases: 8. Germline V gene lookup returns CDR1 LNHDA and CDR2 SQIVND (reference sequence). The CDR3 is made up of 16 amino acids. This chain joins TRBV19 and TRBJ1-5; 12 bases are a match to TRBD1. This clonotype originated in a human donor in a cohort sampled during active COVID-19. What was sequenced was peripheral blood. CDR3 loop: CASSPPGTGGGQPQHF. The CDR3 DNA follows: TGTGCCAGTAGTCCCCCCGGGACAGGGGGCGGTCAGCCCCAGCATTTT.